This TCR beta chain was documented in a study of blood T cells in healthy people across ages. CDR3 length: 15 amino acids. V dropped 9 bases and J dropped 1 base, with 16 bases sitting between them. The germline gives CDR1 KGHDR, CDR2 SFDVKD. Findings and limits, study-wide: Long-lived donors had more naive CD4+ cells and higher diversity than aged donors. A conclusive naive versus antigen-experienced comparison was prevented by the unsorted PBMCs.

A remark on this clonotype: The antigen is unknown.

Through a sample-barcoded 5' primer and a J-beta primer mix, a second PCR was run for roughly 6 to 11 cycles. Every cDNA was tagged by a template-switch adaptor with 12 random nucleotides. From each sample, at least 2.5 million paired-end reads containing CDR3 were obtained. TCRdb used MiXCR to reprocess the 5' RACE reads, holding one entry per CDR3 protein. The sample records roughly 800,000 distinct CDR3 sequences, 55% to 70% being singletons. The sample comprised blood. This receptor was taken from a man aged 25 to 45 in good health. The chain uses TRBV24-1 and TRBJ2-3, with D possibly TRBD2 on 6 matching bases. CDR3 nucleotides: TGTGCCACCTCCACTGGGGACTCACGCACAGATACGCAGTATTTT. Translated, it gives CATSTGDSRTDTQYF.